Listed below are T cell receptor beta chains from one sample, sequenced in a study of control samples from healthy donors and cancer patients. Generated by immunoSEQ multiplex PCR, the TCRdb table keeps only in-frame clones and is missing some. The sample lists almost 90,000 clones; about 85% were seen once. Specimen: blood. These receptors all stem from a woman aged 40 to 50 in good health. Each CDR3 is given with its conserved first and last residue. The D gene is left open where the match is weak. The size of a clone is reported for some rows only, either as once, few or many, or as a class for expanded clones.

v_call: TRBV9; j_call: TRBJ2-1; clone_size: few; d_call: -; cdr3_nt: TGTGCCAGCAGCGTACAGGGGTCCTCCTACAATGAGCAGTTCTTC; cdr3_aa: CASSVQGSSYNEQFF
v_call: TRBV9; j_call: TRBJ2-3; clone_size: -; d_call: -; cdr3_nt: TGTGCCAGCAGCTTGAGGACCCAAATAGATACGCAGTATTTT; cdr3_aa: CASSLRTQIDTQYF
v_call: TRBV6-1; j_call: TRBJ2-7; clone_size: few; d_call: -; cdr3_nt: TGTGCCAGCAGTGAACAGAGCTCCTACGAGCAGTACTTC; cdr3_aa: CASSEQSSYEQYF
v_call: TRBV3-1/TRBV3-2; j_call: TRBJ2-7; clone_size: -; d_call: -; cdr3_nt: TGTGCCAGCAGCGCCACCCGATACGAGCAGTACTTC; cdr3_aa: CASSATRYEQYF
v_call: TRBV18; j_call: TRBJ1-1; clone_size: -; d_call: -; cdr3_nt: TGTGCCAGCTCACTTTCCTCGTGGGAGTTGAGTTACACTGAAGCTTTCTTT; cdr3_aa: CASSLSSWELSYTEAFF
v_call: TRBV7-7; j_call: TRBJ1-1; clone_size: -; d_call: -; cdr3_nt: TGTGCCAGCAGCTCACAGATGAACACTGAAGCTTTCTTT; cdr3_aa: CASSSQMNTEAFF
v_call: TRBV4-3; j_call: TRBJ2-1; clone_size: -; d_call: TRBD1; cdr3_nt: TGCGCCAGCAGCCAGGTGGACAGGGGAAAATTGAGTGAGCAGTTCTTC; cdr3_aa: CASSQVDRGKLSEQFF
v_call: TRBV4-3; j_call: TRBJ2-1; clone_size: once; d_call: TRBD1; cdr3_nt: TGCGCCAGCAGCCAAGGGGGACAGGACAATGAGCAGTTCTTC; cdr3_aa: CASSQGGQDNEQFF
v_call: TRBV6-2/TRBV6-3; j_call: TRBJ1-1; clone_size: -; d_call: -; cdr3_nt: TGTGCCAGCAGTTCCTTCTCTCCGAGGGAAGCTTTCTTT; cdr3_aa: CASSSFSPREAFF
v_call: TRBV7-9; j_call: TRBJ2-5; clone_size: -; d_call: -; cdr3_nt: TGTGCCAGCAGCTTGGTAAAAGGAGGGGTGGAGACCCAGTACTTC; cdr3_aa: CASSLVKGGVETQYF
v_call: TRBV4-3; j_call: TRBJ2-6; clone_size: -; d_call: -; cdr3_nt: TGCGCCAGCAGCCAAGATACGGGCTCTGGGGCCAACGTCCTGACTTTC; cdr3_aa: CASSQDTGSGANVLTF
v_call: TRBV14; j_call: TRBJ1-3; clone_size: -; d_call: -; cdr3_nt: TGTGCCAGCAGCCAAGTAGGAGGGGGAGGAAACACCATATATTTT; cdr3_aa: CASSQVGGGGNTIYF
v_call: TRBV13; j_call: TRBJ2-5; clone_size: -; d_call: TRBD2; cdr3_nt: TGTGCCAGCAGCTTAGGGGGCGGGGGGGCAGGCGAGACCCAGTACTTC; cdr3_aa: CASSLGGGGAGETQYF
v_call: TRBV4-2; j_call: TRBJ2-5; clone_size: -; d_call: TRBD1; cdr3_nt: TGTGCCAGCAGCCGGGATCGGACAGGGGGGGAGACCCAGTACTTC; cdr3_aa: CASSRDRTGGETQYF
v_call: TRBV6-4; j_call: TRBJ2-1; clone_size: -; d_call: TRBD2; cdr3_nt: TGTGCCAGCAGCTATTACGGGGGGGGCCATTTGAATGAGCAGTTCTTC; cdr3_aa: CASSYYGGGHLNEQFF
v_call: TRBV5-8; j_call: TRBJ1-4; clone_size: few; d_call: TRBD1; cdr3_nt: TGTGCCAGCAGCTCCGACAGGGAGAACGAAAAACTGTTTTTT; cdr3_aa: CASSSDRENEKLFF
v_call: TRBV14; j_call: TRBJ1-2; clone_size: -; d_call: -; cdr3_nt: TGTGCCAGCAGCCAAGAGTACTTCGGTAACTATGGCTACACCTTC; cdr3_aa: CASSQEYFGNYGYTF
v_call: TRBV15; j_call: TRBJ1-5; clone_size: -; d_call: TRBD1; cdr3_nt: TGTGCCACCAGCAGAGAGGGACAGGGGACAGGACAGCCCCAGCATTTT; cdr3_aa: CATSREGQGTGQPQHF
v_call: TRBV6-2/TRBV6-3; j_call: TRBJ2-2; clone_size: -; d_call: TRBD2; cdr3_nt: TGTGCCAGCAGTCGACTAGCAGGCACCGGGGAGCTGTTTTTT; cdr3_aa: CASSRLAGTGELFF
v_call: TRBV19; j_call: TRBJ1-6; clone_size: -; d_call: -; cdr3_nt: TGTGCCAGTTCCGGACAGCTTAATTCACCCCTCCACTTT; cdr3_aa: CASSGQLNSPLHF
v_call: TRBV5-6; j_call: TRBJ2-7; clone_size: few; d_call: -; cdr3_nt: TGTGCCAGCAGCTTTGGGGGGCGAAACTACGAGCAGTACTTC; cdr3_aa: CASSFGGRNYEQYF
v_call: TRBV7-2; j_call: TRBJ1-5; clone_size: -; d_call: -; cdr3_nt: TGTGCCACCGACGACCGGGGGGGCTCAAATCAGCCCCAGCATTTT; cdr3_aa: CATDDRGGSNQPQHF
v_call: TRBV6-6; j_call: TRBJ1-2; clone_size: -; d_call: TRBD1; cdr3_nt: TGTGCCAGCAGTTTAGGACAGGGGGCTTATGGCTACACCTTC; cdr3_aa: CASSLGQGAYGYTF
v_call: TRBV11-3; j_call: TRBJ2-5; clone_size: -; d_call: -; cdr3_nt: TGTGCCAGCAGCTTAGTCCTTAAGCCGTACCAAGAGACCCAGTACTTC; cdr3_aa: CASSLVLKPYQETQYF
v_call: TRBV10-3; j_call: TRBJ1-1; clone_size: -; d_call: -; cdr3_nt: TGTGCCATCAGTGGGGCGGGGAAGGCTGAAGCTTTCTTT; cdr3_aa: CAISGAGKAEAFF
v_call: TRBV15; j_call: TRBJ2-3; clone_size: -; d_call: TRBD1; cdr3_nt: TGTGCCACCAGCAGAGATGCAGGGACAGGAAACCCGTTCACAGATACGCAGTATTTT; cdr3_aa: CATSRDAGTGNPFTDTQYF
v_call: TRBV12-3/TRBV12-4; j_call: TRBJ1-1; clone_size: once; d_call: TRBD1; cdr3_nt: TGTGCCAGCAGCGCGACAGGGCTGGCTTTCTTT; cdr3_aa: CASSATGLAFF
v_call: TRBV19; j_call: TRBJ1-3; clone_size: -; d_call: -; cdr3_nt: TGTGCCAGTAGTATTGAGACACTCGACTCTGGAAACACCATATATTTT; cdr3_aa: CASSIETLDSGNTIYF
v_call: TRBV3-1/TRBV3-2; j_call: TRBJ1-2; clone_size: -; d_call: -; cdr3_nt: TGTGCCAGCAGCCAAGGAGGGGCACAGGCTTTTGGCTACACCTTC; cdr3_aa: CASSQGGAQAFGYTF
v_call: TRBV25-1; j_call: TRBJ2-7; clone_size: -; d_call: TRBD2; cdr3_nt: TGTGCCAGCAGTGAATTTAGCGGGGCCTCCTACGAGCAGTACTTC; cdr3_aa: CASSEFSGASYEQYF
v_call: TRBV4-3; j_call: TRBJ2-2; clone_size: -; d_call: -; cdr3_nt: TGCGCCAGCAGTGGCCGGGCAGCCGGGGAGCTGTTTTTT; cdr3_aa: CASSGRAAGELFF
v_call: TRBV7-3; j_call: TRBJ2-1; clone_size: -; d_call: -; cdr3_nt: TGTGCCAGCAGCTTAACGCCTAGCCCCTTCAATGAGCAGTTCTTC; cdr3_aa: CASSLTPSPFNEQFF
v_call: TRBV11-3; j_call: TRBJ2-1; clone_size: -; d_call: -; cdr3_nt: TGTGCCAGCAGCCCAGGCGGGAATGAGCAGTTCTTC; cdr3_aa: CASSPGGNEQFF
v_call: TRBV9; j_call: TRBJ1-3; clone_size: -; d_call: -; cdr3_nt: TGTGCCAGCAGCCCAACTGCGGGGGGTGCATACTCTGGAAACACCATATATTTT; cdr3_aa: CASSPTAGGAYSGNTIYF
v_call: TRBV29-1; j_call: TRBJ1-2; clone_size: -; d_call: TRBD1; cdr3_nt: TGCAGCGTTGCGGACAGGGGGGTTGATGGCTACACCTTC; cdr3_aa: CSVADRGVDGYTF
v_call: TRBV24-1; j_call: TRBJ2-3; clone_size: -; d_call: -; cdr3_nt: TGTGCCACCAGTGAGACTCTGCGGCATACGCAGTATTTT; cdr3_aa: CATSETLRHTQYF
v_call: TRBV11-1; j_call: TRBJ1-1; clone_size: -; d_call: -; cdr3_nt: TGTGCCAGCAGGCCGTCCCTAAGCTTCGGTTTCGGTGAAGCTTTCTTT; cdr3_aa: CASRPSLSFGFGEAFF
v_call: TRBV4-3; j_call: TRBJ1-5; clone_size: -; d_call: -; cdr3_nt: TGCGCCAGCAGCCAAGGGACAAGGGATGGGCCCCAGCATTTT; cdr3_aa: CASSQGTRDGPQHF
v_call: TRBV6-5; j_call: TRBJ1-4; clone_size: -; d_call: -; cdr3_nt: TGTGCCAGCAGGGATATCGCGGGGGGGGGAGAAAAACTGTTTTTT; cdr3_aa: CASRDIAGGGEKLFF
v_call: TRBV24-1; j_call: TRBJ1-3; clone_size: once; d_call: -; cdr3_nt: TGTGCCACCAGTGACTCAGGGACGGCGGGAAACACCATATATTTT; cdr3_aa: CATSDSGTAGNTIYF
v_call: TRBV5-4; j_call: TRBJ2-3; clone_size: -; d_call: -; cdr3_nt: TGTGCCAGCAGCTTGGGCCTGGATGGGGATACGCAGTATTTT; cdr3_aa: CASSLGLDGDTQYF
v_call: TRBV3-1/TRBV3-2; j_call: TRBJ2-5; clone_size: -; d_call: TRBD2; cdr3_nt: TGTGCCAGCAGCCTTAGGACTAGCCCTAGGGGACGGACCCAGTACTTC; cdr3_aa: CASSLRTSPRGRTQYF
v_call: TRBV9; j_call: TRBJ1-1; clone_size: -; d_call: TRBD1; cdr3_nt: TGTGCCAGCAGCGTCTTGTCCGGACAGGGGGCTGAAGCTTTCTTT; cdr3_aa: CASSVLSGQGAEAFF
v_call: TRBV13; j_call: TRBJ1-2; clone_size: -; d_call: TRBD1; cdr3_nt: TGTGCCAGCAGCTCCCAGGACAGGGTCATAGGTACATATGGCTACACCTTC; cdr3_aa: CASSSQDRVIGTYGYTF